This is a list of T cell receptor beta chains from one sample in a study of cytomegalovirus exposure and HLA in healthy donors. Sequenced by immunoSEQ multiplex PCR; TCRdb stores in-frame clones only, minus some. Of about 150,000 clones in the sample, 9.7% were seen once. Source material: PBMCs. Receptors were obtained from a man in his fifties in good health and CMV-seronegative. Both conserved end residues are part of each CDR3. D genes are given only for firm matches. Size is omitted from some rows. Given values are once, few, many or a class for expanded clones.

TRBJ1-6,14,-,TRBD1,TRBV9,CASTRQGVDSPLHF,TGTGCCAGCACCCGACAGGGAGTTGATTCACCCCTCCACTTT
TRBJ1-4,13,-,-,TRBV30,CAWSGQLNEKLFF,TGTGCCTGGAGCGGACAGCTTAATGAAAAACTGTTTTTT
TRBJ1-5,14,-,-,TRBV10-3,CAISEHREHQPQHF,TGTGCCATCAGTGAGCACAGGGAACACCAGCCCCAGCATTTT
TRBJ2-1,13,few,-,TRBV30,CAWSLDFYNEQFF,TGTGCCTGGAGCCTGGACTTCTACAATGAGCAGTTCTTC
TRBJ2-7,13,-,TRBD1,TRBV9,CASSRQGAFEQYF,TGTGCCAGCAGTCGACAGGGGGCGTTCGAGCAGTACTTC
TRBJ1-5,16,-,TRBD1,TRBV7-8,CASSPDRGYSNQPQHF,TGTGCCAGCAGCCCCGACAGGGGTTATAGCAATCAGCCCCAGCATTTT
TRBJ1-2,15,few,TRBD1,TRBV9,CASSKRQGNDYGYTF,TGTGCCAGCAGCAAACGACAGGGAAACGACTATGGCTACACCTTC
TRBJ1-2,15,-,TRBD1,TRBV5-4,CASSLADRGYGGYTF,TGTGCCAGCAGCTTAGCGGACAGGGGTTATGGTGGCTACACCTTC
TRBJ2-1,17,-,TRBD2,TRBV5-6,CASSLSGTSGSWDEQFF,TGTGCCAGCAGCCTCTCCGGGACTAGCGGGAGTTGGGATGAGCAGTTCTTC
TRBJ1-2,11,few,-,TRBV11-2,CASSLGGGYTF,TGTGCCAGCAGCCTTGGCGGTGGCTACACCTTC
TRBJ1-1,13,few,TRBD1,TRBV9,CASSQGAQTEAFF,TGTGCCAGCAGCCAGGGGGCGCAGACTGAAGCTTTCTTT
TRBJ2-7,13,-,TRBD2,TRBV11-2,CASSLGIAGEQYF,TGTGCCAGCAGCTTAGGGATAGCGGGGGAGCAGTACTTC
TRBJ1-4,17,few,-,TRBV10-1,CASSASSSGTSTEKLFF,TGCGCCAGCAGTGCATCCAGCTCCGGGACTTCTACTGAAAAACTGTTTTTT
TRBJ1-1,16,-,-,TRBV27,CASSPWTPPGNTEAFF,TGTGCCAGCAGTCCCTGGACTCCCCCGGGAAACACTGAAGCTTTCTTT
TRBJ1-1,15,-,TRBD1,TRBV6-1,CASSPMGGQESEAFF,TGTGCCAGCAGCCCTATGGGGGGACAGGAATCTGAAGCTTTCTTT
TRBJ2-1,16,few,TRBD2,TRBV10-3,CAISGPPGGSGNEQFF,TGTGCCATCAGTGGACCCCCCGGCGGGAGTGGCAATGAGCAGTTCTTC
TRBJ2-3,14,-,-,TRBV5-4,CASSQTLAPDTQYF,TGTGCCAGCAGCCAAACACTAGCCCCAGATACGCAGTATTTT
TRBJ2-7,14,-,TRBD1,TRBV2,CASLAGTGFDEQYF,TGTGCCAGCCTAGCCGGGACAGGGTTTGACGAGCAGTACTTC
TRBJ2-1,14,few,-,TRBV7-2,CASSLQGGPDEQFF,TGTGCCAGCAGCTTACAAGGAGGCCCTGATGAGCAGTTCTTC
TRBJ1-5,19,-,-,TRBV15,CATSRDREPQDYSNQPQHF,TGTGCCACCAGCAGAGATCGCGAGCCCCAGGATTATAGCAATCAGCCCCAGCATTTT
TRBJ2-3,16,few,TRBD2,TRBV13,CASSLLAGGRTDTQYF,TGTGCCAGCAGCCTACTAGCGGGGGGCCGAACAGATACGCAGTATTTT
TRBJ2-6,17,-,-,TRBV27,CASSLYTPGTGANVLTF,TGTGCCAGCAGTTTATACACGCCGGGGACTGGGGCCAACGTCCTGACTTTC
TRBJ1-3,16,few,TRBD1,TRBV7-6,CASSLGQGRSGNTIYF,TGTGCCAGCAGCTTAGGACAGGGAAGATCCGGAAACACCATATATTTT
TRBJ2-1,15,few,TRBD2,TRBV7-2,CASSLGRGGYNEQFF,TGTGCCAGCAGCTTAGGCCGGGGGGGATACAATGAGCAGTTCTTC
TRBJ2-1,14,-,-,TRBV11-2,CASSPARSYNEQFF,TGTGCCAGCAGCCCGGCTAGATCCTACAATGAGCAGTTCTTC
TRBJ2-1,16,few,-,TRBV7-2,CASSLSGGDSYNEQFF,TGTGCCAGCAGCTTATCCGGGGGAGACTCCTACAATGAGCAGTTCTTC
TRBJ1-2,17,-,-,TRBV4-1,CASSQEGSGGGRRGYTF,TGCGCCAGCAGCCAAGAAGGGAGTGGGGGGGGGCGACGTGGCTACACCTTC
TRBJ1-1,14,few,-,TRBV5-1,CASSAGQPDTEAFF,TGCGCCAGCAGCGCAGGACAGCCTGACACTGAAGCTTTCTTT
TRBJ2-6,15,-,-,TRBV9,CASSVATTGANVLTF,TGTGCCAGCAGCGTGGCCACTACCGGGGCCAACGTCCTGACTTTC
TRBJ2-1,16,few,TRBD1,TRBV19,CASTPRGQGAHNEQFF,TGTGCCAGTACCCCGAGGGGGCAGGGGGCCCACAATGAGCAGTTCTTC
TRBJ1-2,14,few,-,TRBV11-2,CASSSLTGLYGYTF,TGTGCCAGCAGCTCCCTCACAGGGTTGTATGGCTACACCTTC
TRBJ2-5,16,-,TRBD1,TRBV6-5,CASSYTGDRGQETQYF,TGTGCCAGCAGTTATACCGGGGACAGGGGGCAAGAGACCCAGTACTTC
TRBJ2-1,17,-,-,TRBV19,CASSPLRRSPTIDEQFF,TGTGCCAGTAGTCCCTTGAGGCGGAGCCCTACCATTGATGAGCAGTTCTTC
TRBJ1-4,13,-,-,TRBV30,CAWSRLGEKKLFF,TGTGCCTGGAGTCGCCTTGGGGAGAAAAAACTGTTTTTT
TRBJ2-2,14,few,-,TRBV28,CASKRGPNTGELFF,TGTGCCAGCAAAAGGGGCCCGAACACCGGGGAGCTGTTTTTT
TRBJ2-3,17,-,TRBD2,TRBV7-9,CASSLEASGPRGDTQYF,TGTGCCAGCAGCTTAGAGGCTAGCGGGCCGAGGGGCGATACGCAGTATTTT
TRBJ1-2,12,-,-,TRBV4-2,CASSLQGDGYTF,TGTGCCAGCAGCCTACAGGGCGATGGCTACACCTTC
TRBJ2-6,16,-,-,TRBV6-6,CASRVDSRSGANVLTF,TGTGCCAGCAGAGTGGACAGTCGCTCTGGGGCCAACGTCCTGACTTTC
TRBJ2-5,16,few,TRBD2,TRBV5-4,CASSLRTSGAGETQYF,TGTGCCAGCAGCCTGCGGACTAGCGGGGCGGGAGAGACCCAGTACTTC
TRBJ2-5,11,few,-,TRBV28,CASSFKETQYF,TGTGCCAGCAGTTTTAAAGAGACCCAGTACTTC
TRBJ2-2,15,few,-,TRBV5-1,CASSLDRPNTGELFF,TGCGCCAGCAGCCTAGACAGACCGAACACCGGGGAGCTGTTTTTT
TRBJ1-1,14,few,-,TRBV6-5,CASSSQAMSTEAFF,TGTGCCAGCAGTTCTCAGGCAATGAGCACTGAAGCTTTCTTT
TRBJ1-2,13,-,-,TRBV18,CASSPARDYGYTF,TGTGCCAGCTCACCAGCCAGGGACTATGGCTACACCTTC
TRBJ1-5,15,few,TRBD1,TRBV7-9,CASSRRDSINQPQHF,TGTGCCAGCAGTCGCCGGGACAGCATCAATCAGCCCCAGCATTTT
TRBJ2-7,12,few,-,TRBV5-6,CASSLVQGEQYF,TGTGCCAGCAGCTTGGTGCAGGGCGAGCAGTACTTC
TRBJ2-7,14,-,TRBD1,TRBV5-1,CASSWTGGVSEQYF,TGCGCCAGCAGCTGGACAGGGGGGGTAAGCGAGCAGTACTTC